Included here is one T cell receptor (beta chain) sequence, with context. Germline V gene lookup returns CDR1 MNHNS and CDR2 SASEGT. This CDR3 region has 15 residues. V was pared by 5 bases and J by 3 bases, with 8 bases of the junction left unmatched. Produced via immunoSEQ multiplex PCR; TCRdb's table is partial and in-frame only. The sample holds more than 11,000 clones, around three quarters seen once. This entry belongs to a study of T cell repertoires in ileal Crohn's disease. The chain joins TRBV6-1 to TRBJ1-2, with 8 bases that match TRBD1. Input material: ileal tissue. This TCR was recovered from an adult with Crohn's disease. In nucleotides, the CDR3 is TGTGCCAGCAGTTCTCCGGGACAGGCCTACTATGGCTACACCTTC. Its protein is CASSSPGQAYYGYTF.